This TCR beta chain derives from a study of blood T cell repertoires in COVID-19. In the study overall: The United States, Italy and Spain provided the acute and convalescent COVID-19 samples. T cells, B-cell-depleted T cells, or PBMCs provided the cDNA or gDNA that served as material.

Only in-frame clones appear in the TCRdb table, and some are missing; sequencing was by immunoSEQ multiplex PCR. The profile shows around 78,000 clones, about 92% of them singletons. The sequenced material came from peripheral blood. This TCR came from a woman aged 45 to 65 in a cohort sampled during active COVID-19.

The CDR3 is CASSLTDPLETQYF. DNA of the CDR3: TGCGCCAGCAGCTTGACAGATCCTTTGGAGACCCAGTACTTC. The chain is built from TRBV5-1 and TRBJ2-5, with unresolved D. The CDR3 runs to 14 residues. Germline CDR1 SGHRS, CDR2 YFSETQ. V gave up 1 base and J gave up 5 bases, with 12 bases separating them.